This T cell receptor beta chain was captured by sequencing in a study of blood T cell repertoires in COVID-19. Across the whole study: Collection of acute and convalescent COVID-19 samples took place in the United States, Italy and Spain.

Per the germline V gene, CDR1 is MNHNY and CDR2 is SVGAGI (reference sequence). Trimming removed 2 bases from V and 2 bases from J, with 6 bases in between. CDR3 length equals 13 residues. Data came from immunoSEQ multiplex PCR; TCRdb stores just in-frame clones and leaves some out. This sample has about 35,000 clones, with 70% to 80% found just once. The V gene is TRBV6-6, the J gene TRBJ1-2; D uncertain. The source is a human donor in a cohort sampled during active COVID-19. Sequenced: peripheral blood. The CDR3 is CASSYGPNYGYTF. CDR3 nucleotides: TGTGCCAGCAGTTACGGGCCCAACTATGGCTACACCTTC.